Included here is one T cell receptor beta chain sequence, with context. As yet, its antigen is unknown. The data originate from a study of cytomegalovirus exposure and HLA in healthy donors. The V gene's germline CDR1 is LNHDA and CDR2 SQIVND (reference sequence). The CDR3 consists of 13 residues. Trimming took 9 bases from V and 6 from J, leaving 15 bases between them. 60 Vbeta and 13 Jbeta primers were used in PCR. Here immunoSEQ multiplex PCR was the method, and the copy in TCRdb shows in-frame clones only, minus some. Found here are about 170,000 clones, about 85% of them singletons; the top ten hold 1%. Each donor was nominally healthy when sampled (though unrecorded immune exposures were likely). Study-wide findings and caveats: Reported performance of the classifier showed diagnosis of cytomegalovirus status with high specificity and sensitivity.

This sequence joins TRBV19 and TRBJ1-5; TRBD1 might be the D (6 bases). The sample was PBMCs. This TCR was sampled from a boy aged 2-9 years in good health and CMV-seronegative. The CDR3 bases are TGTGCCAGCGGGGGGGCGCTGGGTCAGCCCCAGCATTTT. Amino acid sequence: CASGGALGQPQHF.